Listed below are T cell receptor beta chains from one sample, sequenced in a study of regulatory T cells in long-lasting Graves disease. TCRdb re-analysed the multiplex PCR reads in MiXCR, keeping a single row per CDR3 protein. In the table there are just over 600,000 distinct CDR3 sequences, roughly 16% of which are singletons. The same sample was also studied in work on T cells in Graves' hyperthyroidism and ophthalmopathy.

The material was peripheral blood mononuclear cells (PBMCs), obtained at new diagnosis, from a patient treated with antithyroid drugs. The receptor source for this set is a woman between 25 and 40 years old with Graves disease. Each CDR3 is given with its conserved first and last residue. The order of the fields is V gene, clone size, D gene, J gene, CDR3 protein, CDR3 DNA. D genes are given only for firm matches. The size entry is marked missing in some rows and otherwise reads once, few, many or a size class.

v_call: TRBV30
clone_size: many
d_call: .
j_call: TRBJ2-2
cdr3_aa: CAWRWGERGGELFF
cdr3_nt: TGTGCCTGGAGATGGGGAGAGCGTGGCGGGGAGCTGTTTTTT

v_call: TRBV7-2
clone_size: .
d_call: .
j_call: TRBJ2-7
cdr3_aa: CASSLGLSGYEQYF
cdr3_nt: TGTGCCAGCAGCTTGGGCCTTTCGGGCTACGAGCAGTACTTC

v_call: TRBV12-3/TRBV12-4
clone_size: many
d_call: .
j_call: TRBJ1-1
cdr3_aa: CASSFPPTGFDNTEAFF
cdr3_nt: TGTGCCAGCAGTTTTCCGCCGACCGGGTTTGATAACACTGAAGCTTTCTTT

v_call: TRBV18
clone_size: .
d_call: .
j_call: TRBJ1-1
cdr3_aa: CASSAPNLGKGTEAFF
cdr3_nt: TGTGCCAGCTCAGCACCTAATCTGGGGAAGGGCACTGAAGCTTTCTTT

v_call: TRBV2
clone_size: few
d_call: .
j_call: TRBJ2-5
cdr3_aa: CASREDSQETQYF
cdr3_nt: TGTGCCAGCAGAGAGGACAGTCAAGAGACCCAGTACTTC

v_call: TRBV5-4
clone_size: .
d_call: .
j_call: TRBJ1-3
cdr3_aa: CASSFQTSGNTIYF
cdr3_nt: TGTGCCAGCAGCTTTCAAACGAGTGGAAACACCATATATTTT

v_call: TRBV12-3/TRBV12-4
clone_size: many
d_call: .
j_call: TRBJ2-5
cdr3_aa: CATNPGGPKETQYF
cdr3_nt: TGTGCGACCAATCCCGGGGGCCCTAAAGAGACCCAGTACTTC

v_call: TRBV30
clone_size: many
d_call: .
j_call: TRBJ2-7
cdr3_aa: CAWSGGSSYEQYF
cdr3_nt: TGTGCCTGGAGTGGTGGGAGCTCCTACGAGCAGTACTTC

v_call: TRBV28
clone_size: .
d_call: .
j_call: TRBJ1-1
cdr3_aa: CASRVTLQAFF
cdr3_nt: TGTGCCAGCCGAGTGACTCTTCAAGCTTTCTTT

v_call: TRBV9
clone_size: many
d_call: .
j_call: TRBJ2-3
cdr3_aa: CASRSYLGISRSDTQYF
cdr3_nt: TGTGCCAGCAGGTCCTATCTAGGCATATCACGCTCAGATACGCAGTATTTT

v_call: TRBV5-1
clone_size: many
d_call: .
j_call: TRBJ2-3
cdr3_aa: CASSLDTRDTQYF
cdr3_nt: TGCGCCAGCAGCTTGGACACGCGAGATACGCAGTATTTT

v_call: TRBV2
clone_size: .
d_call: TRBD2
j_call: TRBJ2-1
cdr3_aa: CASSVGLAVNEQFF
cdr3_nt: TGTGCCAGCAGTGTGGGACTAGCGGTCAATGAGCAGTTCTTC

v_call: TRBV6-5
clone_size: many
d_call: .
j_call: TRBJ2-7
cdr3_aa: CASSYSAEQYF
cdr3_nt: TGTGCCAGCAGTTACTCTGCCGAGCAGTACTTC

v_call: TRBV7-2
clone_size: few
d_call: TRBD1
j_call: TRBJ2-6
cdr3_aa: CASSSGQGARGANVLTF
cdr3_nt: TGTGCCAGCAGTTCGGGACAGGGGGCGCGTGGGGCCAACGTCCTGACTTTC

v_call: TRBV28
clone_size: many
d_call: TRBD1
j_call: TRBJ1-1
cdr3_aa: CASSHPTGLNTEAFF
cdr3_nt: TGTGCCAGCAGCCACCCGACAGGGCTGAACACTGAAGCTTTCTTT

v_call: TRBV28
clone_size: many
d_call: TRBD1
j_call: TRBJ1-6
cdr3_aa: CASREGTGRSPLHF
cdr3_nt: TGTGCCAGCAGGGAGGGGACAGGGCGTTCACCCCTCCACTTT

v_call: TRBV15
clone_size: once
d_call: TRBD2
j_call: TRBJ2-7
cdr3_aa: CATSASGSSREQYF
cdr3_nt: TGTGCCACTTCGGCTAGCGGGAGTTCCCGCGAGCAGTACTTC

v_call: TRBV18
clone_size: many
d_call: .
j_call: TRBJ1-1
cdr3_aa: CASSPPSRNTEAFF
cdr3_nt: TGTGCCAGCTCACCCCCGAGCAGGAACACTGAAGCTTTCTTT

v_call: TRBV14
clone_size: few
d_call: .
j_call: TRBJ1-4
cdr3_aa: CASSQVSTRWEKLFF
cdr3_nt: TGTGCCAGCAGCCAAGTATCCACCCGTTGGGAAAAACTGTTTTTT

v_call: TRBV7-9
clone_size: few
d_call: .
j_call: TRBJ1-6
cdr3_aa: CASSFNNSPLHF
cdr3_nt: TGTGCCAGCAGCTTCAACAATTCACCCCTCCACTTT

v_call: TRBV6-2/TRBV6-3
clone_size: many
d_call: TRBD2
j_call: TRBJ2-7
cdr3_aa: CASSYVAGGHEQYF
cdr3_nt: TGTGCCAGCAGTTACGTAGCGGGAGGCCACGAGCAGTACTTC

v_call: TRBV15
clone_size: few
d_call: .
j_call: TRBJ2-4
cdr3_aa: CATSRDTLAKNIQYF
cdr3_nt: TGTGCCACCAGCAGAGATACCTTAGCCAAAAACATTCAGTACTTC

v_call: TRBV15
clone_size: .
d_call: .
j_call: TRBJ2-1
cdr3_aa: CATSRAGPYNEQFF
cdr3_nt: TGTGCCACCAGCAGAGCCGGACCGTACAATGAGCAGTTCTTC

v_call: TRBV7-3
clone_size: .
d_call: .
j_call: TRBJ1-2
cdr3_aa: CTSSLPGYGYTF
cdr3_nt: TGTACCAGCAGCTTACCAGGCTATGGCTACACCTTC

v_call: TRBV5-1
clone_size: few
d_call: .
j_call: TRBJ2-2
cdr3_aa: CASSLVGQGNTGELFF
cdr3_nt: TGCGCCAGCAGCTTGGTTGGGCAGGGGAACACCGGGGAGCTGTTTTTT

v_call: TRBV6-1
clone_size: few
d_call: .
j_call: TRBJ2-3
cdr3_aa: CATTSPSSVTQYF
cdr3_nt: TGTGCCACCACCTCCCCATCTTCAGTTACGCAGTATTTT

v_call: TRBV4-1
clone_size: .
d_call: .
j_call: TRBJ2-1
cdr3_aa: CASSQGTGKLYNEQFF
cdr3_nt: TGCGCCAGCAGCCAGGGTACCGGGAAGCTCTACAATGAGCAGTTCTTC

v_call: TRBV11-2
clone_size: many
d_call: TRBD2
j_call: TRBJ2-1
cdr3_aa: CASSRGGGEQFF
cdr3_nt: TGTGCCAGCAGCCGCGGGGGGGGTGAGCAGTTCTTC

v_call: TRBV11-2
clone_size: many
d_call: TRBD2
j_call: TRBJ2-3
cdr3_aa: CASRAGGADTQYF
cdr3_nt: TGTGCCAGCAGAGCGGGAGGTGCGGATACGCAGTATTTT

v_call: TRBV20-1
clone_size: many
d_call: TRBD1
j_call: TRBJ2-3
cdr3_aa: CSARKGAVADTQYF
cdr3_nt: TGCAGTGCTAGAAAGGGGGCGGTCGCAGATACGCAGTATTTT

v_call: TRBV3-1
clone_size: few
d_call: TRBD1
j_call: TRBJ1-1
cdr3_aa: CASSISGQGNTEAFF
cdr3_nt: TGTGCCAGCAGCATATCGGGACAGGGGAACACTGAAGCTTTCTTT